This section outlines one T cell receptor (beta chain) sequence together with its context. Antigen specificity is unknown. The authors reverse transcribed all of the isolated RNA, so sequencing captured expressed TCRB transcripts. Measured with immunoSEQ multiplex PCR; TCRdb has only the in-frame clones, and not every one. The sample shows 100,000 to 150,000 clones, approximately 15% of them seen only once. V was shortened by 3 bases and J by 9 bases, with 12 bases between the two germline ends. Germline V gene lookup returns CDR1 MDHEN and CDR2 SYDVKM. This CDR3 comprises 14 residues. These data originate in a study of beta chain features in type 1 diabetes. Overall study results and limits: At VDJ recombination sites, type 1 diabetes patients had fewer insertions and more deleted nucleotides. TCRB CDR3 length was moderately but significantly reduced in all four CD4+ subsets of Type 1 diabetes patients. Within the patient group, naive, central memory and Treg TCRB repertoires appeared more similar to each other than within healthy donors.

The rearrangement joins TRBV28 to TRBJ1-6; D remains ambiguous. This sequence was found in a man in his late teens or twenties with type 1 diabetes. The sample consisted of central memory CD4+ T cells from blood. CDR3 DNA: TGTGCCAGCAGTTTGAAAAGCCTGGCTTCACCCCTCCACTTT. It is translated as CASSLKSLASPLHF.